What follows is one TCR beta chain and its context. The sample comes from a study of T cells after somatic rescue of genetic block. Repertoires were generated with immunoSEQ multiplex PCR, while TCRdb's copy carries only in-frame clones and drops some. This table holds 110,000 or so clones, under 95% found once. V dropped 5 bases and J dropped 5 bases, with 6 bases sitting between them. Per the germline V gene, CDR1 is SGHTA and CDR2 is FQGNSA. The CDR3 runs to 11 residues. The source is a woman aged 18-29 years. This chain connects TRBV7-2 to TRBJ2-5; no clear D. Sequenced: peripheral blood mononuclear cells (PBMCs). CDR3: CASSPRETQYF. CDR3 DNA: TGTGCCAGCAGCCCGAGGGAGACCCAGTACTTC.